The 23 T cell receptor beta chains listed next were all sequenced from one sample in a study of HIV-infected children after antiretroviral therapy interruption (dated by TCRdb to the late 2010s). Preparation of the library involved 3' RACE. TCRdb records Illumina MiSeq as the sequencer. TCR libraries were built from RNA using a 3' RACE protocol with unique molecular identifiers to correct PCR amplification bias. Using fastp at Q25 and MiXCR, TCRdb reprocessed the public reads and kept productive beta chains. Records with the same CDR3 protein are collapsed into one entry carrying the most frequent genes and DNA. The sample data list about 89,000 distinct CDR3 sequences, and 6.9% of these were observed just once. The ten biggest clones cover 1% to 1.3% of the sample. According to the study, the label for this sample's treatment or condition signals: PENTA 11 planned treatment interruption arm or continuous ART arm.

Sequencing was performed on CD45RA+ CD4+ T cells from PBMCs, pooled from several time points, taken from a donor given antiretroviral therapy, either interrupted or continuous. Sample cell subset or site, as interpreted from the label and publication: naive CD4+ CD45RA+ CD45RO- T cells. The source of these receptors is a pool of human donors with HIV.

Many counts were recorded for this clonotype. The rearrangement joins TRBV7-2 to TRBJ2-3; 13 bases are shared with TRBD2. CDR3 size: 14 residues. Germline trimming cut 5 bases from V and 8 bases from J; bases unmatched to any gene: 4. Germline lookup yields CDR1 SGHTA and CDR2 FQGNSA. This chain's CDR3 is CASSPRTSGGTQYF. In DNA form, the CDR3 reads TGTGCCAGCAGCCCGCGGACTAGCGGGGGTACGCAGTATTTT.

The V call is TRBV6-5, the J call TRBJ1-5, with 10 bases identical to TRBD1. Germline trimming cut 6 bases from V and 7 bases from J; bases unmatched to any gene: 6. Germline V gene data show CDR1 as MNHEY and CDR2 as SVGAGI. CDR3 length: 14 amino acids. CDR3 sequence: CASRETGGGQPQHF. The CDR3 coding sequence is TGTGCCAGCAGGGAGACAGGGGGCGGCCAGCCCCAGCATTTT.

This clonotype was found many times. This chain joins TRBV29-1 and TRBJ1-4; D is unresolved. Germline V gene lookup returns CDR1 SQVTM and CDR2 ANQGSEA. The CDR3 covers 12 residues. Trimming cost V 0 bases and J 5 bases, with 4 bases left between them. This CDR3 is CSVEDRNEKLFF. Here the CDR3 DNA reads TGCAGCGTTGAAGATAGAAATGAAAAACTGTTTTTT.

In its sample, this clonotype was seen many times. The chain recombines TRBV12-3 or TRBV12-4 with TRBJ2-7, with D possibly matching TRBD1 (6 bases). There are 15 residues in the CDR3. With 6 bases removed from V and 2 bases from J, the gap between germline ends came to 17 bases. As DNA, the CDR3 is TGTGCCAGCAGCCCGAGCCCGACAGGTGCCTACGAGCAGTACTTC. It is translated as CASSPSPTGAYEQYF.

The rearrangement joins TRBV11-2 to TRBJ2-3; 11 positions match TRBD1. The V gene end was trimmed by 4 bases and the J gene end by 3 bases; junction bases not matched to a gene: 0. The CDR3 runs to 14 residues. The V gene's germline CDR1 is SGHAT and CDR2 FQNNGV. The CDR3 spells CASSWDRGTDTQYF. The CDR3 DNA follows: TGTGCCAGCAGCTGGGACAGGGGGACAGATACGCAGTATTTT.

This clonotype was detected many times. V is TRBV19 and J is TRBJ1-1, with D perhaps matching TRBD1 (6 bases). V dropped 3 bases and J dropped 1 base, with 9 bases sitting between them. Per the germline V gene, CDR1 is LNHDA and CDR2 is SQIVND (reference sequence). The CDR3 has 14 amino acids. The CDR3 is CASSIETGNTEAFF. The CDR3 DNA is TGTGCCAGTAGTATTGAGACAGGGAACACTGAAGCTTTCTTT. Supplemented by reference TRBV19 and TRBJ1-1, the full variable domain reads DGGITQSPKYLFRKEGQNVTLSCEQNLNHDAMYWYRQDPGQGLRLIYYSQIVNDFQKGDIAEGYSVSREKKESFPLTVTSAQKNPTAFYLCASSIETGNTEAFFGQGTRLTVV.

The V gene is TRBV7-9, the J gene TRBJ1-1; D gene uncertain. Trimming took 4 bases from V and 0 from J, leaving 12 bases between them. Germline V gene lookup returns CDR1 SEHNR and CDR2 FQNEAQ (reference sequence). This CDR3 contains 15 residues. DNA of the CDR3: TGTGCCAGCAGCTCCCGGGCCAGCATGAACACTGAAGCTTTCTTT. This translates into CASSSRASMNTEAFF.

Many counts were recorded for this clonotype. CDR3 protein: CASSLQPGQDNEKLFF. DNA for the CDR3: TGTGCCAGCAGCTTGCAACCGGGACAGGATAATGAAAAACTGTTTTTT. The rearrangement links TRBV7-6 to TRBJ1-4, with 8 bases matching TRBD1. The V gene end was trimmed by 3 bases and the J gene end by 4 bases; junction bases not matched to a gene: 7. CDR1 and CDR2 from the germline V gene are SGHVS and FNYEAQ. This CDR3 is 16 amino acids long.

This clonotype was detected a few times. The CDR3 nucleotides read TGCAGCGTCCAGGGGGCCCTGGCCAAAAACATTCAGTACTTC. Its translation: CSVQGALAKNIQYF. The chain links TRBV29-1 to TRBJ2-4, with 8 bases lining up with TRBD1. Looked up from germline, CDR1 is SQVTM and CDR2 is ANQGSEA. The CDR3 runs 14 residues. The V gene end was trimmed by 6 bases and the J gene end by 1 base; junction bases not matched to a gene: 5.

There are a few counts of this clonotype. The genes are TRBV4-2 and TRBJ1-2, with D hard to call. Trimming left V 0 bases short and J 11 bases short, with 22 bases between. The germline V gene has CDR1 LGHNA and CDR2 YNFKEQ. There are 16 residues in the CDR3. The CDR3 region is CASSQDEPGLSRLYTF. CDR3 coding DNA: TGTGCCAGCAGCCAAGATGAGCCGGGCCTTTCGAGGTTGTACACCTTC.

This clonotype has at least ten counts. The rearrangement links TRBV28 to TRBJ2-1; the match to TRBD2 covers 10 bases. The J segment lost 6 bases and the V segment lost 7 bases, leaving 6 bases of the junction unmatched. The germline CDR1 and CDR2 sequences are MDHEN and SYDVKM. The CDR3 totals 14 residues. The CDR3 region is CASTSGGLGNEQFF. The DNA for the CDR3 is TGTGCCAGCACTAGCGGGGGCTTGGGCAATGAGCAGTTCTTC.

The chain uses TRBV19 and TRBJ2-3, with 9 bases that match TRBD2. The CDR3 is 15 residues long. The germline CDR1 and CDR2 sequences are LNHDA and SQIVND (reference sequence). J gave up 4 bases and V 4 bases, and 6 bases lay outside the gene matches. The CDR3: CASSTLAGSADTQYF. In DNA, the CDR3 is TGTGCCAGTAGTACCCTAGCGGGGAGCGCAGATACGCAGTATTTT. Together with reference TRBV19 and TRBJ2-3, the CDR3 gives the full variable domain: DGGITQSPKYLFRKEGQNVTLSCEQNLNHDAMYWYRQDPGQGLRLIYYSQIVNDFQKGDIAEGYSVSREKKESFPLTVTSAQKNPTAFYLCASSTLAGSADTQYFGPGTRLTVL.

The table lists this clonotype with many counts. This chain connects TRBV19 to TRBJ2-1, with D maybe TRBD2 (6 bases). The CDR3 totals 15 residues. Germline CDR1 and CDR2: LNHDA and SQIVND (reference sequence). The germline V and J ends were trimmed by 5 bases and 4 bases, with 15 bases remaining between them. CDR3 region: CASSPTGRQYNEQFF. CDR3 sequence (DNA): TGTGCCAGTAGTCCGACCGGGAGACAATACAATGAGCAGTTCTTC.

This chain links TRBV20-1 with TRBJ1-5; D might be TRBD1 (6 bases). From germline, CDR1 is DFQATT and CDR2 SNEGSKA (reference sequence). Trimming stripped 5 bases from V and 2 bases from J, with 25 bases between. This CDR3 comprises 18 residues. Written as DNA, the CDR3 is TGCAGTGCTTTAAACCCGACAGGTTGGGGTCAGGGCAATCAGCCCCAGCATTTT. Protein product: CSALNPTGWGQGNQPQHF.

The chain combines TRBV10-3 with TRBJ1-5; D perhaps matches TRBD1 (5 bases). CDR3 size: 13 residues. The germline V gene has CDR1 ENHRY and CDR2 SYGVKD. V was clipped by 7 bases and J by 3 bases, with 10 bases between them. The CDR3 coding sequence is TGTGCCATCACTGGGGCATACAATCAGCCCCAGCATTTT. It translates to CAITGAYNQPQHF.

The chain is built from TRBV7-4 and TRBJ2-1; D is perhaps TRBD1 (6 bases). V dropped 5 bases and J dropped 6 bases, with 11 bases sitting between them. CDR3 length: 13 amino acids. Germline V gene sequence: CDR1 SGHVT, CDR2 SQSDAQ. CDR3 amino acids: CASSLLRGNEQFF. As DNA, the CDR3 is TGTGCCAGCAGCCTCCTCAGGGGCAATGAGCAGTTCTTC. The full variable domain, rest sourced from reference TRBV7-4 and TRBJ2-1, is GAGVSQSPRYKVAKRGRDVALRCDSISGHVTLYWYRQTLGQGSEVLTYSQSDAQRDKSGRPSGRFSAERPERSVSTLKIQRTEQGDSAVYLCASSLLRGNEQFFGPGTRLTVL.

This CDR3 is CASSLQGARQPQHF. Written as DNA, the CDR3 is TGTGCCAGCAGTCTACAGGGGGCACGACAGCCCCAGCATTTT. The chain links TRBV12-3 or TRBV12-4 to TRBJ1-5; 9 nucleotides line up with TRBD1. CDR3 length: 14 amino acids. The V segment lost 5 bases and the J segment 7 bases; nucleotides outside the gene matches: 6.

In its sample, this clonotype was seen many times. The genes are TRBV11-2 and TRBJ2-4; a weak D match, TRBD2 (6 bases). This CDR3 region has 14 residues. CDR1 and CDR2 (germline): SGHAT, FQNNGV. Trimming shortened V by 1 base and J by 5 bases, and 9 bases separated the two germline ends. CDR3 in DNA: TGTGCCAGCAGCTTAGGGGGACTGGAAAACATTCAGTACTTC. Translated, it gives CASSLGGLENIQYF.

As concerns this clonotype: This may be a read error: a much more frequent sequence differs by one nucleotide. The rearrangement links TRBV29-1 to TRBJ2-3; TRBD2 might be the D (6 bases). Germline values: CDR1 SQVTM, CDR2 ANQGSEA. This CDR3 is built from 12 residues. In DNA form, the CDR3 reads TGCGGCGTTGAATACGGAGGGGATACGCAGTATTTT. This translates into CGVEYGGDTQYF.

In its sample, this clonotype was seen many times. This chain links TRBV5-4 with TRBJ1-4, with D possibly TRBD1 on 6 matching bases. Germline V lookup: CDR1 SGHNT, CDR2 YYREEE (reference sequence). V was pared by 3 bases and J by 5 bases, with 17 bases between. The CDR3 is 16 residues long. CDR3 DNA sequence: TGTGCCAGCAGCTATGGGGGCACCTGGGGAAATGAAAAACTGTTTTTT. Encoded protein: CASSYGGTWGNEKLFF. The full variable domain, in which reference TRBV5-4 and TRBJ1-4 provide the parts outside the CDR3, is ETGVTQSPTHLIKTRGQQVTLRCSSQSGHNTVSWYQQALGQGPQFIFQYYREEENGRGNFPPRFSGLQFPNYSSELNVNALELDDSALYLCASSYGGTWGNEKLFFGSGTQLSVL.

The count of this clonotype is one. The V call is TRBV12-3 or TRBV12-4, the J call TRBJ2-1; TRBD1 matches 9 bases. The CDR3 length is 14 residues. V lost 8 bases and J lost 9; bases outside the gene matches: 11. The DNA for the CDR3 is TGTGCCAGCTCTCCGGGGACAGGGTGTGCTGAGCAGTTCTTC. It yields the protein CASSPGTGCAEQFF.

This clonotype was counted a few times. The J gene is TRBJ1-1, the V gene TRBV12-3 or TRBV12-4; D unresolved. V gave up 7 bases and J gave up 7 bases, with 13 bases separating them. The CDR3 runs to 12 residues. The CDR3 protein is CASTPPLGEAFF. The DNA of the CDR3 is TGTGCCAGCACTCCGCCCCTTGGTGAAGCTTTCTTT.

This clonotype was detected many times. Relative to the germline gene, one junction end is altered; a read error may explain this. This sequence joins TRBV6-6 and TRBJ2-4; D is unresolved. This CDR3 spans 14 amino acids. Per germline, CDR1 MNHNY and CDR2 SVGAGI (reference sequence). The CDR3 region has the DNA TGTGCCAGCGGTGATGTAGGTAGTCAAAACACCTTGTACTTT. It is translated as CASGDVGSQNTLYF.